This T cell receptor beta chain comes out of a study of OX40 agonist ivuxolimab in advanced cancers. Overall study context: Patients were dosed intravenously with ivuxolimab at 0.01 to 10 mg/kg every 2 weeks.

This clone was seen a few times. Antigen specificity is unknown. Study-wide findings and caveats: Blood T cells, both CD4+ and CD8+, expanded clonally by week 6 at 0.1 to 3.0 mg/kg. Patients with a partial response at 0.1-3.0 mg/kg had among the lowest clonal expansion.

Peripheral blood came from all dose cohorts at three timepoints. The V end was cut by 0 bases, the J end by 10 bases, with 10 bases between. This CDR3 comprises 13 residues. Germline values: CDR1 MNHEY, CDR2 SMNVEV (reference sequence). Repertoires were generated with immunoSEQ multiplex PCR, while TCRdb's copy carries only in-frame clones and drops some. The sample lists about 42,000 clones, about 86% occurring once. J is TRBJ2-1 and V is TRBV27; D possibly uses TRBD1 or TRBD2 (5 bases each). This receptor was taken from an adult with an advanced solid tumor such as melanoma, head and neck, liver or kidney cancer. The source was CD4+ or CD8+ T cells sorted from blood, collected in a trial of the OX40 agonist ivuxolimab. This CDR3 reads CASSLSPGPEQFF. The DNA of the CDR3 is TGTGCCAGCAGTTTATCGCCGGGACCCGAGCAGTTCTTC.